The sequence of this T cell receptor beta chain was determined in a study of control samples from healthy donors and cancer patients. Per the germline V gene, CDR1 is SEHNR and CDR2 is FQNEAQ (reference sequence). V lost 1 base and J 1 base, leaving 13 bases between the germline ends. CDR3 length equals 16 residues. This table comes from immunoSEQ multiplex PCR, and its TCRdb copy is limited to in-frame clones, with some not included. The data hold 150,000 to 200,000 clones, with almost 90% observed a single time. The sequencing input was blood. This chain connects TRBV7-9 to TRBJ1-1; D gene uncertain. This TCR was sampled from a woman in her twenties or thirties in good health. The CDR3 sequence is CASSLEKGKGNTEAFF. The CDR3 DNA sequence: TGTGCCAGCAGCTTAGAAAAGGGAAAGGGGAACACTGAAGCTTTCTTT.